The 32 T cell receptor beta chains reported below all come from one sample, sequenced in a study of shared clonotypes between healthy human individuals. The naive CD8 fraction comprised CD45RO-negative cells positively selected for CCR7 and excluded terminally differentiated effector memory CD45RA+ cells. Profiling relied on immunoSEQ multiplex PCR, and the TCRdb table lists in-frame clones only, not all of them. The sample comprises about 1,800,000 clones, just under 95% of which are singletons, and 0.9% to 1.5% rests with the top ten. Sequenced material: naive CD8+ T cells sorted from blood. The receptor set was obtained from a man younger than 35 in good health.

This chain links TRBV10-3 with TRBJ2-3, with 8 bases aligning to TRBD2. The CDR3 sequence is 19 residues long. CDR1 ENHRY and CDR2 SYGVKD come from the germline V gene. Trimming cost V 0 bases and J 5 bases; bases outside gene matches: 16. CDR3 sequence (DNA): TGTGCCATCAGTGAGTCACCCCCTACTAGCGGAGTCGCTGGAGATACGCAGTATTTT. It encodes CAISESPPTSGVAGDTQYF.

The J gene is TRBJ1-1, the V gene TRBV5-4; a weak D match, TRBD1 (5 bases). Trimming removed 3 bases at V and 3 bases at J, with 15 bases between. CDR1 and CDR2 from the germline V gene are SGHNT and YYREEE (reference sequence). CDR3 size: 15 residues. The CDR3 reads CASSSGPGDDTEAFF. The CDR3 DNA sequence: TGTGCCAGCAGCTCCGGACCGGGGGACGACACTGAAGCTTTCTTT.

As for this clone: The same CDR3 arises from other DNA sequences in this sample as well. J is TRBJ2-3 and V is TRBV9; the D is unclear. Germline V gene sequence: CDR1 SGDLS, CDR2 YYNGEE. Deletions cut 0 bases from V and 4 bases from J, with 3 bases between. The CDR3 covers 12 residues. The DNA for the CDR3 is TGTGCCAGCAGCGTAGCCGCAGATACGCAGTATTTT. Its protein is CASSVAADTQYF.

V usage is TRBV18 and J usage is TRBJ2-5, with 12 bases fitting TRBD2. The CDR3 sequence is 14 residues long. Germline lookup yields CDR1 KGHSH and CDR2 LQKENI. Germline trimming cut 8 bases from V and 5 bases from J; bases unmatched to any gene: 6. CDR3 sequence reads: CASHTTSGSETQYF. In DNA, the CDR3 is TGTGCCAGCCATACGACTAGCGGGAGCGAGACCCAGTACTTC.

The chain joins TRBV6-1 to TRBJ1-2, with D tentatively TRBD1 (5 bases). Deletions cut 1 base from V and 4 bases from J, with 10 bases between. Germline V gene sequence: CDR1 MNHNS, CDR2 SASEGT. This CDR3 is 14 amino acids long. CDR3 coding DNA: TGTGCCAGCAGTGAAGGGGGCGTAGGCTATGGCTACACCTTC. It yields the protein CASSEGGVGYGYTF.

This chain uses TRBV4-1 with TRBJ2-5; D unclear. V gave up 0 bases and J gave up 5 bases, with 19 bases separating them. The CDR3 contains 17 residues. Germline V gene data show CDR1 as MGHRA and CDR2 as YSYEKL. DNA of the CDR3: TGCGCCAGCAGCCAAGAGGAATGGAACCCCACGACGGAGACCCAGTACTTC. This gives the protein CASSQEEWNPTTETQYF.

The chain employs TRBV5-4 and TRBJ1-1; the D is unclear. The CDR3 runs to 15 residues. The V end was cut by 0 bases, the J end by 1 base, with 10 bases between. Germline loops: CDR1 SGHNT, CDR2 YYREEE (reference sequence). CDR3 sequence: CASSLGFEGNTEAFF. CDR3 bases: TGTGCCAGCAGCTTGGGCTTCGAGGGGAACACTGAAGCTTTCTTT. The entire variable domain, with the rest obtained from reference TRBV5-4 and TRBJ1-1, is as follows: ETGVTQSPTHLIKTRGQQVTLRCSSQSGHNTVSWYQQALGQGPQFIFQYYREEENGRGNFPPRFSGLQFPNYSSELNVNALELDDSALYLCASSLGFEGNTEAFFGQGTRLTVV.

The chain uses TRBV5-5 and TRBJ2-7, with a possible D match to TRBD1 (5 bases). V dropped 4 bases and J dropped 4 bases, with 18 bases sitting between them. This CDR3 is 15 amino acids long. CDR1 and CDR2 from the germline V gene are SGHKS and YYEKEE (reference sequence). The CDR3 DNA reads TGTGCCAGCAGCCAGAATCCCCAGGGCGCGTACGAGCAGTACTTC. It is translated as CASSQNPQGAYEQYF. Based on the CDR3 plus reference TRBV5-5 and TRBJ2-7, the full variable domain is DAGVTQSPTHLIKTRGQQVTLRCSPISGHKSVSWYQQVLGQGPQFIFQYYEKEERGRGNFPDRFSARQFPNYSSELNVNALLLGDSALYLCASSQNPQGAYEQYFGPGTRLTVT.

With regard to this clone: Additional DNA sequences in this sample encode the identical CDR3. The chain is built from TRBV6-5 and TRBJ1-1; a weak D match, TRBD1 (6 bases). Per germline, CDR1 MNHEY and CDR2 SVGAGI. The ends were cut back, 4 bases at V and 5 bases at J, with 8 bases in the middle. The CDR3 is 12 amino acids. DNA for the CDR3: TGTGCCAGCAGTTCTAGGGGGACTGAAGCTTTCTTT. This codes for CASSSRGTEAFF.

DNA of the CDR3: TGCGCCAGCAGCTTGGTGTGGGGAGGGAACACTGAAGCTTTCTTT. It yields the protein CASSLVWGGNTEAFF. The V and J genes are TRBV5-1 and TRBJ1-1; no definite D call. The germline V gene has CDR1 SGHRS and CDR2 YFSETQ. The CDR3 is 15 residues long. Trimming stripped 0 bases from V and 1 base from J, with 10 bases between.

The rearrangement joins TRBV6-5 to TRBJ1-1, with D tentatively TRBD1 (6 bases). Germline V gene sequence: CDR1 MNHEY, CDR2 SVGAGI. CDR3 length: 13 residues. The ends were cut back, 7 bases at V and 5 bases at J, with 14 bases in the middle. The DNA for the CDR3 is TGTGCCAGCAACAACGGGGGGGCGACTGAAGCTTTCTTT. It is translated as CASNNGGATEAFF.

The chain carries TRBV15 and TRBJ1-1, with a possible D match to TRBD1 (6 bases). The CDR3 sequence is 14 residues long. V lost 4 bases to trimming and J lost 3 bases, with 12 bases between them. CDR1 LNHNV and CDR2 YYDKDF come from the germline V gene (reference sequence). The CDR3 is CATSMGHRDTEAFF. The CDR3, as DNA: TGTGCCACCAGCATGGGACATAGAGACACTGAAGCTTTCTTT.

J is TRBJ2-3 and V is TRBV6-5, with 9 bases identical to TRBD2. The CDR3 has 15 residues. J was trimmed by 6 bases and V by 2 bases; bases with no gene match: 6. Germline assignment: CDR1 MNHEY and CDR2 SVGAGI. This chain's CDR3 is CASSYRREGADTQYF. The CDR3 region has the DNA TGTGCCAGCAGTTACAGGCGGGAGGGAGCGGATACGCAGTATTTT.

This clone was seen just once. The chain has TRBV6-5 and TRBJ2-7, with D perhaps matching TRBD1 (6 bases). Germline V lookup: CDR1 MNHEY, CDR2 SVGAGI. V lost 2 bases, J lost 3 bases, and 11 bases lay in between. The CDR3 runs 14 residues. CDR3 residues: CASSYAGDRYEQYF. The CDR3 nucleotides are TGTGCCAGCAGTTACGCAGGGGACCGCTACGAGCAGTACTTC.

The chain employs TRBV2 and TRBJ1-5; D gene unclear. V was cut by 5 bases and J by 1 base, with 15 bases left in between. Germline lookup yields CDR1 SNHLY and CDR2 FYNNEI. The CDR3 totals 16 residues. The CDR3 protein is CASSPSGFSSNQPQHF. The CDR3 bases are TGTGCCAGCAGTCCCTCGGGGTTTTCAAGCAATCAGCCCCAGCATTTT.

On this clone: The sample has other DNA sequences that encode this CDR3 too. The CDR3 here is CASSGSGSTDTQYF. CDR3 coding DNA: TGTGCCAGCAGTGGTAGCGGGAGCACAGATACGCAGTATTTT. The chain links TRBV9 to TRBJ2-3, with 7 bases fitting TRBD2. Germline V lookup: CDR1 SGDLS, CDR2 YYNGEE. V lost 5 bases, J lost 0 bases, and 3 bases stayed unmatched. The CDR3 length is 14 residues.

Worth noting for this clone: Other nucleotide sequences from this sample produce the same CDR3. Written as DNA, the CDR3 is TGTGCCAGCAGCTACGGGACAGGGACCTACGAGCAGTACTTC. Translation gives CASSYGTGTYEQYF. The J gene is TRBJ2-7, the V gene TRBV5-8; 9 positions match TRBD1. The CDR3 has 14 amino acids. V lost 3 bases and J lost 2; bases outside the gene matches: 3. CDR1 and CDR2 (germline): SGHTS, YDEGEE.

Remarks on this clone: The same CDR3 can be traced to other DNA sequences in this sample. This rearrangement joins TRBV6-5 to TRBJ2-1, with 9 positions matching TRBD2. The CDR3 contains 14 residues. V was clipped by 6 bases and J by 4 bases; unmatched bases: 4. Germline loops: CDR1 MNHEY, CDR2 SVGAGI. The CDR3 sequence is CASRPGLAYNEQFF. The CDR3 nucleotides read TGTGCCAGCAGACCGGGACTAGCATACAATGAGCAGTTCTTC.

The CDR3 protein is CASGGGPNTGELFF. The DNA of the CDR3 is TGTGCCAGCGGAGGGGGTCCGAACACCGGGGAGCTGTTTTTT. The chain uses TRBV5-8 and TRBJ2-2; D could derive from TRBD1 or TRBD2 (6 bases each). This CDR3 region has 14 residues. Germline assignment: CDR1 SGHTS and CDR2 YDEGEE. Trimming left V 7 bases short and J 0 bases short, with 10 bases between. Full variable domain (missing parts from reference TRBV5-8 and TRBJ2-2): EAGVTQSPTHLIKTRGQQATLRCSPISGHTSVYWYQQALGLGLQFLLWYDEGEERNRGNFPPRFSGRQFPNYSSELNVNALELEDSALYLCASGGGPNTGELFFGEGSRLTVL.

This CDR3 is CAPRGQGYEQYF. CDR3 DNA sequence: TGCGCCCCGAGGGGACAGGGCTACGAGCAGTACTTC. The gene calls are TRBV5-1 and TRBJ2-7; 9 bases agree with TRBD1. V was clipped by 10 bases and J by 3 bases; unmatched bases: 5. The germline V gene has CDR1 SGHRS and CDR2 YFSETQ. This CDR3 has 12 amino acids.

The V and J genes are TRBV5-4 and TRBJ1-1; D may be TRBD1 (5 bases). V was trimmed by 4 bases and J by 0 bases, leaving 10 bases between them. This CDR3 spans 14 amino acids. Germline V CDR1 and CDR2: SGHNT, YYREEE (reference sequence). The CDR3 region is CASSRDGLNTEAFF. The CDR3 DNA sequence: TGTGCCAGCAGCAGGGACGGCTTGAACACTGAAGCTTTCTTT.

To note about this clone: At the DNA level, this CDR3 is encoded by other sequences in the same sample as well. J is TRBJ2-3 and V is TRBV6-5; either TRBD1 or TRBD2 may fit D (5 bases each). V lost 0 bases and J 6 bases, leaving 13 bases between the germline ends. Per the germline V gene, CDR1 is MNHEY and CDR2 is SVGAGI. The CDR3 spans 15 residues. DNA for the CDR3: TGTGCCAGCAGTTACTCGGCTGGGGGTTCTGATACGCAGTATTTT. It specifies CASSYSAGGSDTQYF.

Here the CDR3 DNA reads TGTGCCAGCAGTTACCCTGACAGGGCGGGTAGCACTGAAGCTTTCTTT. Encoded protein: CASSYPDRAGSTEAFF. This chain joins TRBV6-6 and TRBJ1-1; 7 bases map to TRBD1. Germline values: CDR1 MNHNY, CDR2 SVGAGI (reference sequence). CDR3 size: 16 residues. Trimming cost V 2 bases and J 4 bases; bases outside gene matches: 10.

The chain employs TRBV29-1 and TRBJ1-1, with D unresolved. The germline V gene encodes CDR1 SQVTM and CDR2 ANQGSEA. Trimming took off 3 bases at V and 4 bases at J, with 15 bases between the two ends. The CDR3 contains 14 residues. The DNA of the CDR3 is TGCAGCGTTGAGGGTGCGGAAAGGCGCACTGAAGCTTTCTTT. Translating it yields CSVEGAERRTEAFF.

This clone has only one observation. V and J are TRBV7-9 and TRBJ2-5, with TRBD2 matching over 7 bases. V shed 0 bases, J shed 5 bases, and the junction held 9 bases outside the gene matches. Germline values: CDR1 SEHNR, CDR2 FQNEAQ (reference sequence). The CDR3 is 16 amino acids. CDR3 amino acids: CASSLALGLDSETQYF. CDR3 coding DNA: TGTGCCAGCAGCTTAGCGCTCGGACTAGATTCGGAGACCCAGTACTTC. Using reference TRBV7-9 and TRBJ2-5 for the parts outside the CDR3, the full variable domain is DTGVSQNPRHKITKRGQNVTFRCDPISEHNRLYWYRQTLGQGPEFLTYFQNEAQLEKSRLLSDRFSAERPKGSFSTLEIQRTEQGDSAMYLCASSLALGLDSETQYFGPGTRLLVL.

Notes on this clone: The identical CDR3 is also encoded by other nucleotide sequences in the sample. This chain links TRBV5-1 with TRBJ2-7; possibly TRBD1 or TRBD2 for D (6 bases each). The V end was cut by 0 bases, the J end by 2 bases, with 9 bases between. The CDR3 has 14 amino acids. Germline values: CDR1 SGHRS, CDR2 YFSETQ. The CDR3 DNA follows: TGCGCCAGCAGCTTGGTGGGGGGCGCCTACGAGCAGTACTTC. Translated: CASSLVGGAYEQYF.

V gene TRBV27 combines with J gene TRBJ2-1; 8 bases fit TRBD1. CDR1 MNHEY and CDR2 SMNVEV come from the germline V gene (reference sequence). This CDR3 is 15 amino acids long. J lost 8 bases, V lost 0 bases, and 6 bases had no gene match. CDR3 DNA: TGTGCCAGCAGTTTATCGGTGGGACAGGCTCATGAGCAGTTCTTC. This encodes CASSLSVGQAHEQFF.

The chain uses TRBV9 and TRBJ2-3, with 12 bases fitting TRBD2. Germline loops: CDR1 SGDLS, CDR2 YYNGEE. The CDR3 loop spans 17 amino acids. V lost 4 bases, J lost 5 bases, and 11 bases stayed unmatched. Here the CDR3 DNA reads TGTGCCAGCAGCACTGAGACTAGCGGGGGTGGGCGAGATACGCAGTATTTT. Translated, it gives CASSTETSGGGRDTQYF.

This clone was seen a single time. CDR3 in DNA: TGTGCCAGCAGCTTAGGAGTTAGCGACGCGTACAATGAGCAGTTCTTC. It specifies CASSLGVSDAYNEQFF. The chain is built from TRBV7-6 and TRBJ2-1, with D possibly being TRBD2 (5 bases). Trimming cost V 1 base and J 4 bases, with 14 bases left between them. Germline V gene sequence: CDR1 SGHVS, CDR2 FNYEAQ. There are 16 residues in the CDR3.

The rearrangement links TRBV7-2 to TRBJ2-4, with 7 nucleotides matching TRBD2. The CDR3 contains 16 residues. Germline trimming cut 1 base from V and 5 bases from J; bases unmatched to any gene: 8. CDR1 is SGHTA and CDR2 is FQGNSA in the germline V gene. The CDR3 DNA reads TGTGCCAGCAGCTTAGTAGTAGCGGGTCTCCAAAACATTCAGTACTTC. This encodes CASSLVVAGLQNIQYF. Together with reference TRBV7-2 and TRBJ2-4, the CDR3 gives the full variable domain: GAGVSQSPSNKVTEKGKDVELRCDPISGHTALYWYRQSLGQGLEFLIYFQGNSAPDKSGLPSDRFSAERTGGSVSTLTIQRTQQEDSAVYLCASSLVVAGLQNIQYFGAGTRLSVL.

The chain carries TRBV27 and TRBJ2-1; 13 bases fit TRBD2. The CDR3 is made up of 15 amino acids. Germline trimming cut 5 bases from V and 8 bases from J; bases unmatched to any gene: 6. In germline, CDR1 is MNHEY, CDR2 SMNVEV (reference sequence). The CDR3 loop is CASSRTSGGGDEQFF. CDR3 DNA sequence: TGTGCCAGCAGTAGGACTAGCGGGGGAGGGGATGAGCAGTTCTTC.

The sample holds one count of this clone. This sequence joins TRBV10-1 and TRBJ2-1, with 11 bases matching TRBD2. The junction had 0 bases not matched to a gene; V was cut back by 1 base and J by 7 bases. In germline, CDR1 is WNHNN, CDR2 SYGVQD (reference sequence). The CDR3 is 14 amino acids. CDR3 sequence reads: CASSEWTSGNEQFF. DNA of the CDR3: TGCGCCAGCAGTGAGTGGACTAGCGGGAATGAGCAGTTCTTC.